These T cell receptor beta chains were read from a single sample in a study of naive and memory T cell subsets. TCRdb re-derived calls from the UMI-ligation and nested PCR reads in MiXCR, one entry per CDR3 protein. This table holds tens of thousands of distinct CDR3 sequences, approximately 10% found once. What was sequenced was naive CD8+ T cells from blood. Receptor source: a human donor in good health. The CDR3 runs from the conserved cysteine through the conserved F or W.

v_gene | CDR3aa
TRBV7-2 | CASSFPEEDTEAFF
TRBV7-3 | CASSLSRDVTDTQYF
TRBV29-1 | CSVEVQNSYEQYF
TRBV5-6 | CASSLPTSGRPRQETQYF
TRBV7-8 | CASSFNSGRGGYNEQFF
TRBV7-7 | CASSLGEYREQYF
TRBV5-5 | CASRLDRVSLYEQYF
TRBV7-9 | CAVGAGNTEAFF
TRBV7-9 | CASNLRLAGVSGANVLTF
TRBV13 | CASSPSGTGVHEQYF
TRBV12-3/TRBV12-4 | CASSPFVANEQFF
TRBV29-1 | CSGGGGAEAFF
TRBV13 | CASSLAGFAGELFF
TRBV12-3/TRBV12-4 | CASSSGGGTEAFF
TRBV6-1 | CASSEYSGRASDTQYF
TRBV6-2/TRBV6-3 | CASSYELLAGSYEQYF
TRBV12-5 | CASGLGDKGETQYF
TRBV28 | CASSSRRVINYGYTF
TRBV15 | CATSRGPGEQFF
TRBV27 | CASSLSVSRLQPEQYF
TRBV14 | CASSLRYKNEQFF
TRBV2 | CASSEAGVRTEAFF
TRBV29-1 | CSVYTDRAEETQYF
TRBV27 | CASSISPNTGELFF